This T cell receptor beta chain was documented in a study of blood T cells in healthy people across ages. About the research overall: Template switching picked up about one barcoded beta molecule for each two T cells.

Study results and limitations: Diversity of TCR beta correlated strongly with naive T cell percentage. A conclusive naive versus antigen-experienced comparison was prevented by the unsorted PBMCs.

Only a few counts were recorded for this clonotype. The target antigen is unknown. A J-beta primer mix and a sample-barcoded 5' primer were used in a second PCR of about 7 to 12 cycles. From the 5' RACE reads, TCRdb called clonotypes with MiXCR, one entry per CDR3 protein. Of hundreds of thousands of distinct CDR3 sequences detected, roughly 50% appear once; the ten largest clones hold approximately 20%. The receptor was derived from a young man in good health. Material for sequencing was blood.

CDR3 loop: CASSTETEGETQYF. CDR3 nucleotide sequence: TGTGCCAGCAGTACGGAGACGGAGGGAGAGACCCAGTACTTC. The genes are TRBV28 and TRBJ2-5; TRBD2 might be the D (6 bases). The CDR3 consists of 14 residues. Trimming cost V 5 bases and J 4 bases, with 14 bases left between them. The germline CDR1 and CDR2 sequences are MDHEN and SYDVKM.